These 28 T cell receptor beta chains came from one sample sequenced in a study of blood T cell repertoires in COVID-19. Here immunoSEQ multiplex PCR was the method, and the copy in TCRdb shows in-frame clones only, minus some. The sample lists some 170,000 clones; about 76% were seen once. Sequencing was carried out using peripheral blood. The source of these receptors is a woman between 45 and 65 years old with active or convalescent COVID-19.

This clone was detected a few times. The chain couples TRBV7-9 to TRBJ2-3; 7 bases are a match to TRBD2. V was clipped by 4 bases and J by 5 bases; unmatched bases: 3. The CDR3 totals 13 residues. Per the germline V gene, CDR1 is SEHNR and CDR2 is FQNEAQ (reference sequence). The CDR3 reads CASSWGGGDTQYF. The DNA of the CDR3 is TGTGCCAGCAGCTGGGGCGGGGGAGATACGCAGTATTTT. Variable domain in full (rest from reference TRBV7-9 and TRBJ2-3): DTGVSQNPRHKITKRGQNVTFRCDPISEHNRLYWYRQTLGQGPEFLTYFQNEAQLEKSRLLSDRFSAERPKGSFSTLEIQRTEQGDSAMYLCASSWGGGDTQYFGPGTRLTVL.

This chain uses TRBV7-9 with TRBJ2-7; perhaps TRBD1 as D (5 bases). CDR3 length: 14 residues. The germline V and J ends were trimmed by 5 bases and 7 bases, with 18 bases remaining between them. CDR1 SEHNR and CDR2 FQNEAQ come from the germline V gene (reference sequence). The CDR3 is CASSIKTGGEEQYF. CDR3 nucleotides: TGTGCCAGCAGCATAAAAACAGGTGGAGAAGAGCAGTACTTC.

The chain joins TRBV27 to TRBJ1-2, with 9 bases that match TRBD1. V shed 3 bases, J shed 3 bases, and the junction held 14 bases outside the gene matches. This CDR3 has 18 residues. CDR1 and CDR2 (germline): MNHEY, SMNVEV (reference sequence). CDR3 bases: TGTGCCAGCAGTTTTCTCCGACAGGGGGAGGGTCGTGACTATGGCTACACCTTC. Residues: CASSFLRQGEGRDYGYTF.

This chain uses TRBV19 with TRBJ1-6; D may be TRBD1 (6 bases). This CDR3 spans 18 amino acids. Germline V lookup: CDR1 LNHDA, CDR2 SQIVND (reference sequence). The ends were cut back, 1 base at V and 7 bases at J, with 20 bases in the middle. The CDR3 DNA reads as TGTGCCAGTAGTATAGTGACCGGGACTAAAGGGGGGAATTCACCCCTCCACTTT. It yields the protein CASSIVTGTKGGNSPLHF.

The J gene is TRBJ2-5, the V gene TRBV30; TRBD2 matches 10 bases. Losses at the gene ends were 3 bases for V and 6 bases for J; bases not matched to a gene: 7. The CDR3 contains 14 residues. CDR1 GTSNPN and CDR2 SVGIG come from the germline V gene (reference sequence). CDR3 coding DNA: TGTGCCTGGAGAGCTAGCGGGAGCAGAAAGACCCAGTACTTC. It codes for CAWRASGSRKTQYF.

The J gene is TRBJ1-6, the V gene TRBV20-1, with 7 bases fitting TRBD1. CDR3 length: 14 residues. V lost 3 bases, J lost 8 bases, and 7 bases stayed unmatched. Per the germline V gene, CDR1 is DFQATT and CDR2 is SNEGSKA (reference sequence). For the CDR3, the DNA is TGCAGTGCTAGTGCAGGGGGTCTGGATTCACCCCTCCACTTT. Encoded protein: CSASAGGLDSPLHF.

The chain carries TRBV7-2 and TRBJ2-5, with 11 bases identical to TRBD2. CDR1 SGHTA and CDR2 FQGNSA come from the germline V gene. Trimming took 5 bases from V and 1 from J; bases not matched to a gene: 12. The CDR3 loop spans 18 amino acids. The CDR3 bases are TGTGCCAGCAGCCCCCGCGCCCTAGCGGGAGGTCCCCAAGAGACCCAGTACTTC. Encoded protein: CASSPRALAGGPQETQYF.

The chain has TRBV28 and TRBJ2-5, with 12 bases that match TRBD2. The junction had 2 bases not matched to a gene; V was cut back by 5 bases and J by 7 bases. The CDR3 length is 13 residues. Germline V gene lookup returns CDR1 MDHEN and CDR2 SYDVKM. The CDR3 nucleotides are TGTGCCAGCAGTCTAGCGGGAGGGGGGACCCAGTACTTC. Protein sequence: CASSLAGGGTQYF.

The chain recombines TRBV24-1 with TRBJ2-1, with TRBD1 identical over 7 bases. This CDR3 contains 15 residues. Germline CDR1 is KGHDR and CDR2 is SFDVKD. V was clipped by 4 bases and J by 7 bases; unmatched bases: 9. For the CDR3, the DNA is TGTGCCACCAGTGACCCGACAGGGCCCCTGAATGAGCAGTTCTTC. Protein product: CATSDPTGPLNEQFF.

The gene calls are TRBV7-2 and TRBJ2-1; 10 nucleotides line up with TRBD2. The CDR3 is 15 amino acids. Per germline, CDR1 SGHTA and CDR2 FQGNSA. The V and J ends lost 3 bases and 5 bases, in that order; junction bases with no gene match: 4. The CDR3 protein is CASSFQREGNNEQFF. For the CDR3, the DNA is TGTGCCAGCAGCTTCCAGCGGGAGGGTAACAATGAGCAGTTCTTC.

The rearrangement uses TRBV5-1 and TRBJ2-2; 7 bases agree with TRBD1. The CDR3 is made up of 15 amino acids. V was clipped by 4 bases and J by 5 bases; unmatched bases: 8. CDR1 is SGHRS and CDR2 is YFSETQ in the germline V gene. CDR3 protein: CASSQGQTLTGELFF. The CDR3 nucleotides are TGCGCCAGCAGCCAGGGACAGACCCTGACCGGGGAGCTGTTTTTT.

V is TRBV7-2 and J is TRBJ2-7; D unclear. Trimming took 2 bases from V and 3 from J, leaving 11 bases between them. Germline V gene sequence: CDR1 SGHTA, CDR2 FQGNSA. This CDR3 has 14 amino acids. The CDR3 bases are TGTGCCAGCAGCTTAACTAACGCCGACTACGAGCAGTACTTC. Translation: CASSLTNADYEQYF.

This chain joins TRBV7-9 and TRBJ2-7; 8 bases fit TRBD2. Losses at the gene ends were 5 bases for V and 3 bases for J; bases not matched to a gene: 9. This CDR3 has 15 residues. Per germline, CDR1 SEHNR and CDR2 FQNEAQ (reference sequence). CDR3 bases: TGTGCCAGCAGCATCGGTACTAGCGGATTCTACGAGCAGTACTTC. It codes for CASSIGTSGFYEQYF.

This clone was detected only a few times. This rearrangement joins TRBV18 to TRBJ1-1; 7 bases are a match to TRBD1. The germline CDR1 and CDR2 sequences are KGHSH and LQKENI. This CDR3 is 15 amino acids long. V shed 6 bases, J shed 2 bases, and the junction held 9 bases outside the gene matches. As DNA, the CDR3 is TGTGCCAGCTCCCCAGGGGACAGACATAACACTGAAGCTTTCTTT. Its protein is CASSPGDRHNTEAFF.

CDR3 DNA sequence: TGTGCCAGCTCACCGATAATAGCGTTGGAAGGGGAGACCCAGTACTTC. Protein product: CASSPIIALEGETQYF. The V call is TRBV18, the J call TRBJ2-5; D possibly corresponds to TRBD2 (5 bases). The CDR3 sequence is 16 residues long. The germline V gene encodes CDR1 KGHSH and CDR2 LQKENI. V was trimmed by 3 bases and J by 5 bases, leaving 19 bases between them.

The rearrangement joins TRBV28 to TRBJ1-5, with a weak D call TRBD1 (6 bases). Deletions cut 4 bases from V and 0 bases from J, with 16 bases between. The length of the CDR3 is 17 residues. The germline V gene has CDR1 MDHEN and CDR2 SYDVKM. The CDR3 spells CASSYREYGDSNQPQHF. The CDR3 DNA is TGTGCCAGCAGTTACAGGGAATATGGGGATAGCAATCAGCCCCAGCATTTT.

V usage is TRBV30 and J usage is TRBJ2-7, with TRBD1 identical over 9 bases. Per germline, CDR1 GTSNPN and CDR2 SVGIG (reference sequence). The CDR3 runs 13 residues. V lost 0 bases and J lost 6; bases outside the gene matches: 3. The CDR3 sequence: CAWSVVGQGEQYF. The CDR3 DNA sequence: TGTGCCTGGAGTGTAGTGGGACAGGGCGAGCAGTACTTC.

The chain joins TRBV3-1 (or the pseudogene TRBV3-2) to TRBJ2-3, with TRBD2 matching 7 bases. V lost 2 bases and J lost 3; bases outside the gene matches: 8. The CDR3 spans 16 residues. CDR1 is LGHDT, CDR2 YNNKEL, per germline (reference sequence). The CDR3 protein is CASSQTPGGWTDTQYF. CDR3 sequence (DNA): TGTGCCAGCAGCCAAACGCCGGGAGGTTGGACAGATACGCAGTATTTT.

The V gene is TRBV28, the J gene TRBJ2-3; 10 positions match TRBD2. V lost 6 bases to trimming and J lost 1 base; unmatched junction nucleotides: 16. Looked up from germline, CDR1 is MDHEN and CDR2 is SYDVKM. This CDR3 has 19 residues. CDR3 region: CASSVVSGRGIGRTDTQYF. In DNA form, the CDR3 reads TGTGCCAGCAGCGTAGTGAGCGGGAGGGGAATAGGCCGCACAGATACGCAGTATTTT. Variable domain in full (rest from reference TRBV28 and TRBJ2-3): DVKVTQSSRYLVKRTGEKVFLECVQDMDHENMFWYRQDPGLGLRLIYFSYDVKMKEKGDIPEGYSVSREKKERFSLILESASTNQTSMYLCASSVVSGRGIGRTDTQYFGPGTRLTVL.

The rearrangement joins TRBV28 to TRBJ2-7; 10 positions agree with TRBD1. CDR1 and CDR2 from the germline V gene are MDHEN and SYDVKM. The CDR3 is made up of 15 amino acids. J lost 3 bases, V lost 5 bases, and 7 bases had no gene match. The CDR3 here is CASSPWGQGYYEQYF. CDR3 DNA: TGTGCCAGCAGTCCCTGGGGACAGGGGTACTACGAGCAGTACTTC.

Here the CDR3 reads CASSLVRQQYF. The CDR3 DNA sequence: TGTGCCAGCAGTTTGGTCAGGCAGCAGTACTTC. The chain combines TRBV12-3 or TRBV12-4 with TRBJ2-7; D is uncertain. V was trimmed by 3 bases and J by 8 bases, leaving 8 bases between them. The CDR3 contains 11 residues.

The chain has TRBV6-5 and TRBJ1-6, with a possible D match to TRBD1 (6 bases). CDR3 length equals 13 residues. Trimming removed 4 bases from V and 7 bases from J, with 8 bases in between. Germline CDR1 and CDR2: MNHEY and SVGAGI. The CDR3 bases are TGTGCCAGCAGTTTGGACAGAAATTCACCCCTCCACTTT. Translation gives CASSLDRNSPLHF.

The rearrangement joins TRBV24-1 to TRBJ2-3, with D uncertain. CDR3 length: 16 amino acids. Germline assignment: CDR1 KGHDR and CDR2 SFDVKD. Trimming took off 6 bases at V and 0 bases at J, with 15 bases between the two ends. CDR3 sequence (DNA): TGTGCCACCAGTCCCACCAGCGCTCGGAGCACAGATACGCAGTATTTT. This sequence encodes CATSPTSARSTDTQYF.

The rearrangement joins TRBV10-3 to TRBJ2-7; D remains ambiguous. Germline assignment: CDR1 ENHRY and CDR2 SYGVKD. The CDR3 consists of 15 residues. The V end lost 3 bases, the J end lost 3 bases, and 15 bases lay between the germline ends. The DNA for the CDR3 is TGTGCCATCAGTGATGGGTGGAACAGCAACTACGAGCAGTACTTC. As protein: CAISDGWNSNYEQYF.

The gene calls are TRBV10-3 and TRBJ1-5; D is unresolved. Germline CDR1 ENHRY, CDR2 SYGVKD. The CDR3 loop spans 14 amino acids. The germline V and J ends were trimmed by 6 bases and 7 bases, with 16 bases remaining between them. The CDR3 DNA is TGTGCCATCAGGGACGGGTCCGAGGGACAGCCCCAGCATTTT. This translates into CAIRDGSEGQPQHF.

The chain recombines TRBV6-2 or TRBV6-3 with TRBJ2-1, with D perhaps matching TRBD2 (5 bases). Germline V gene lookup returns CDR1 MNHEY and CDR2 SVGEGT. The CDR3 spans 15 residues. V was pared by 4 bases and J by 6 bases, with 16 bases between. CDR3 loop: CASSSRGPGGNEQFF. The CDR3 coding sequence is TGTGCCAGCAGTTCCCGCGGGCCCGGCGGCAATGAGCAGTTCTTC.

The V call is TRBV20-1, the J call TRBJ2-3, with TRBD2 matching over 8 bases. J gave up 3 bases and V 6 bases, and 8 bases lay outside the gene matches. The CDR3 consists of 14 residues. From germline, CDR1 is DFQATT and CDR2 SNEGSKA (reference sequence). DNA of the CDR3: TGCAGTGCAAGTAGCGGGAAGGAAACAGATACGCAGTATTTT. It yields the protein CSASSGKETDTQYF.

The V gene is TRBV14, the J gene TRBJ1-2; a possible D gene is TRBD1 (5 bases). Trimming stripped 4 bases from V and 8 bases from J, with 11 bases between. The germline V gene encodes CDR1 SGHDN and CDR2 FVKESK. This CDR3 is built from 12 residues. CDR3 DNA: TGTGCCAGCAGCCTTGGGGGGACGGGCTACACCTTC. It translates to CASSLGGTGYTF.